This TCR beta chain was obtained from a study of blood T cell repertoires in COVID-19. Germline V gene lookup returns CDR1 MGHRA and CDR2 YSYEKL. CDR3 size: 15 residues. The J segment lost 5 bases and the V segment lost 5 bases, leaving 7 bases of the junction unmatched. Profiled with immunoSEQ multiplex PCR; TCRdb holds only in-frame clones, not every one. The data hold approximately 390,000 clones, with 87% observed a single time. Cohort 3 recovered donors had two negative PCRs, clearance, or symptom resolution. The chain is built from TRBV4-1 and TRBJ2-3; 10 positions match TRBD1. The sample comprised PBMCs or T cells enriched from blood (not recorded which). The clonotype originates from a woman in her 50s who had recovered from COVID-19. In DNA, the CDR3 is TGCGCCAGCAGCTGGACAGGGGGAACCAAAGATACGCAGTATTTT. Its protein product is CASSWTGGTKDTQYF.